The 12 T cell receptor beta chains below were found in one sample sequenced in a study of identical twins (TCRdb year 2016). Receptors were amplified or captured by 5' RACE. The sequencer was an Illumina HiSeq 2000. Starting from the raw public reads, TCRdb applied fastp trimming at Q25, assembled clones with MiXCR and retained in-frame beta chains. Rows matching on CDR3 protein sequence are summarized as one entry with the most common DNA and genes. The sample profile shows fewer than 900,000 distinct CDR3 sequences; 21% of them were found once. The ten most abundant clones make up 4.3% of the sample. The same data also went into a second study, on T cells expressing NK-cell markers.

Sequenced sample: PBMCs. Receptors originate from a woman aged 18-30 years in good health.

V and J are TRBV12-3 or TRBV12-4 and TRBJ2-3; 7 positions match TRBD2. V dropped 1 base and J dropped 0; count of bases not matched to a gene: 4. The length of the CDR3 is 16 residues. The CDR3 here is CASSLDAGVSTDTQYF. DNA of the CDR3: TGTGCCAGCAGTTTAGATGCGGGAGTGAGCACAGATACGCAGTATTTT.

V and J are TRBV4-1 and TRBJ2-5, with 10 nucleotides matching TRBD2. The CDR3 is 17 amino acids. The germline CDR1 and CDR2 sequences are MGHRA and YSYEKL. Trimming cost V 11 bases and J 2 bases; bases outside gene matches: 17. The CDR3 sequence: CASGERTGLAVQETQYF. CDR3 in DNA: TGCGCCTCCGGAGAAAGGACCGGACTAGCGGTGCAAGAGACCCAGTACTTC.

The chain has TRBV12-3 or TRBV12-4 and TRBJ1-5, with a possible D match to TRBD1 (6 bases). The CDR3 is 16 residues long. Deletions cut 6 bases from V and 4 bases from J, with 19 bases between. The CDR3 loop is CASSLLGASRNQPQHF. DNA of the CDR3: TGTGCCAGCAGCCTCTTGGGGGCAAGTCGGAATCAGCCCCAGCATTTT.

This rearrangement joins TRBV29-1 to TRBJ2-5, with D hard to call. The CDR3 is made up of 14 amino acids. Germline CDR1 reads SQVTM; CDR2 reads ANQGSEA. Trimming removed 1 base at V and 2 bases at J, with 11 bases between. The CDR3 protein is CSVEGQRTQETQYF. The CDR3 DNA follows: TGCAGCGTTGAAGGTCAACGAACGCAAGAGACCCAGTACTTC.

V usage is TRBV29-1 and J usage is TRBJ2-7, with 8 bases fitting TRBD1. V lost 4 bases and J lost 5; bases outside the gene matches: 13. The CDR3 loop spans 15 amino acids. Germline V lookup: CDR1 SQVTM, CDR2 ANQGSEA. In nucleotides, the CDR3 is TGCAGCGTTGTATTAACCCTAAACAGGGGGGACGAGCAGTACTTC. It encodes CSVVLTLNRGDEQYF.

The sample holds many counts of this clonotype. The chain couples TRBV20-1 to TRBJ2-5, with D perhaps matching TRBD1 or TRBD2 (6 bases each). V lost 6 bases and J 2 bases, leaving 16 bases between the germline ends. Germline V lookup: CDR1 DFQATT, CDR2 SNEGSKA (reference sequence). The CDR3 is 14 residues long. The chain's CDR3 is CSAALIGGQETQYF. The CDR3 region has the DNA TGCAGTGCCGCCCTCATAGGGGGGCAAGAGACCCAGTACTTC.

There are many counts of this clonotype. The chain is built from TRBV7-2 and TRBJ2-7; D gene unclear. CDR3 size: 12 residues. CDR1 and CDR2 from the germline V gene are SGHTA and FQGNSA. V was cut by 5 bases and J by 5 bases, with 10 bases left in between. In DNA form, the CDR3 reads TGTGCCAGCAGCCAATTGGTCGACGAGCAGTACTTC. Its translation: CASSQLVDEQYF.

The rearrangement joins TRBV20-1 to TRBJ2-7; 7 bases fit TRBD2. The J segment lost 0 bases and the V segment lost 3 bases, leaving 8 bases of the junction unmatched. CDR3 length equals 15 residues. CDR1 DFQATT and CDR2 SNEGSKA come from the germline V gene (reference sequence). The CDR3 DNA follows: TGCAGTGCTAGCTCCGGGAGGACTAGCTCCTACGAGCAGTACTTC. It codes for CSASSGRTSSYEQYF.

The chain's CDR3 is CASSEPDRFYEQYF. The CDR3 DNA sequence: TGCGCCAGCAGTGAGCCGGACCGATTCTACGAGCAGTACTTC. V and J are TRBV10-2 and TRBJ2-7; D ambiguous. The germline gives CDR1 WSHSY, CDR2 SAAADI. The CDR3 runs 14 residues. Trimming left V 2 bases short and J 3 bases short, with 11 bases between.

J is TRBJ2-7 and V is TRBV29-1; 7 bases line up with TRBD1. Germline CDR1 SQVTM, CDR2 ANQGSEA. The CDR3 is 12 residues long. Unmatched junction bases numbered 13, after V lost 6 bases and J lost 11 bases. The CDR3 nucleotides are TGCAGCGTGAGGGTACAGGGACAGCTTGAGTACTTC. Protein: CSVRVQGQLEYF.

This clonotype has more than one count but fewer than ten. This rearrangement joins TRBV11-2 to TRBJ2-5; D gene uncertain. Germline V gene lookup returns CDR1 SGHAT and CDR2 FQNNGV. V lost 5 bases, J lost 13 bases, and 11 bases lay in between. The CDR3 sequence is 10 residues long. CDR3 in DNA: TGTGCCAGCAGCGAAACAGTCCCGTACTTC. Its protein is CASSETVPYF.

This clonotype was seen only a few times. The V call is TRBV12-3 or TRBV12-4, the J call TRBJ1-2; maybe TRBD1 (5 bases). Between the trimmed V and J ends, which lost 3 bases and 4 bases, there was a span of 12 bases. This CDR3 contains 14 residues. The CDR3 protein is CASSLAGLGYGYTF. CDR3 DNA: TGTGCCAGCAGTTTGGCAGGGTTGGGCTATGGCTACACCTTC.